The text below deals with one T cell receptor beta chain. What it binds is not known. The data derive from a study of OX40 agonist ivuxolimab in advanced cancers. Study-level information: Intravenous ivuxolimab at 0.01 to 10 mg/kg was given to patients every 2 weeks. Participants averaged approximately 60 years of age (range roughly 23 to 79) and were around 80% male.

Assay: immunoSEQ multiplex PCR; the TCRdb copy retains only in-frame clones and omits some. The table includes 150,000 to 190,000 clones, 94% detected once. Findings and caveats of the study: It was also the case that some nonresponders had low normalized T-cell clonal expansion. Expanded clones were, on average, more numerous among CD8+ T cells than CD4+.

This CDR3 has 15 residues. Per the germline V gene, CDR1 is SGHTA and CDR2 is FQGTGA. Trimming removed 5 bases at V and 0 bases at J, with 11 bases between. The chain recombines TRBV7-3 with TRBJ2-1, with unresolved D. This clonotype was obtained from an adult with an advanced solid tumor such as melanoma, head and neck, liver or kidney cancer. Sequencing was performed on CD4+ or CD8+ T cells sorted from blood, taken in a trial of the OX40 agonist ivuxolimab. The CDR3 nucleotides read TGTGCCAGCAGCCCTACGGTGAGCTCCTACAATGAGCAGTTCTTC. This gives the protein CASSPTVSSYNEQFF.